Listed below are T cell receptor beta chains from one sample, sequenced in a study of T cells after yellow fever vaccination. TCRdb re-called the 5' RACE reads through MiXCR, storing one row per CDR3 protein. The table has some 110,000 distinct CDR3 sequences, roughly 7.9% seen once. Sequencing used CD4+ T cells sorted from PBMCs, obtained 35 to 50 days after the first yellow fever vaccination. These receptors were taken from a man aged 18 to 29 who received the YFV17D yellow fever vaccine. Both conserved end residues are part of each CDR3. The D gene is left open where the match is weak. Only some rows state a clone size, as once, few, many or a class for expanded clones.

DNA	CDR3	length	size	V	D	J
TGCGCCAGCAGCCGAACCGGACTAGCGGGGGGTGTAGAGACCCAGTACTTC	CASSRTGLAGGVETQYF	17	many	TRBV5-1	TRBD2	TRBJ2-5
TGTGCCAGCAGCTGGGTCGGGAAAGACAATGAGCAGTTCTTC	CASSWVGKDNEQFF	14	NA	TRBV5-5	NA	TRBJ2-1
TGCGCCAGCAGCTGGGGCAGGGGGACCTACAATGAGCAGTTCTTC	CASSWGRGTYNEQFF	15	NA	TRBV5-1	TRBD1	TRBJ2-1
TGTGCCAGCAGTGGACAGGGCGGGAACACTGAAGCTTTCTTT	CASSGQGGNTEAFF	14	many	TRBV12-3/TRBV12-4	TRBD1	TRBJ1-1
TGTGCCAGCAGCCGCCCCGGGGAGACCACTGAAGCTTTCTTT	CASSRPGETTEAFF	14	NA	TRBV6-2/TRBV6-3	NA	TRBJ1-1
TGTGCCAGCAGCAAAGTGGGGGTCTTCACTGAAGCTTTCTTT	CASSKVGVFTEAFF	14	many	TRBV21-1	NA	TRBJ1-1
TGTGCCAGTCTGTGGGGGTACACCGGGGAGCTGTTTTTT	CASLWGYTGELFF	13	many	TRBV7-6	NA	TRBJ2-2
TGCAGTGCCCCGACAGGAGCCTATCAGCCCCAGCATTTT	CSAPTGAYQPQHF	13	many	TRBV20-1	NA	TRBJ1-5
TGTGCCAGCTCACCAGGGAACCAGATTCGGGATGAGCAGTTCTTC	CASSPGNQIRDEQFF	15	few	TRBV18	NA	TRBJ2-1
TGTGCCAGCAGTTACTCCCAGGGGTGGACAGGGAGACCTGGAAACACCATATATTTT	CASSYSQGWTGRPGNTIYF	19	many	TRBV6-5	TRBD1	TRBJ1-3
TGTGCCAGCTCACCGGGACTAGCGGGACAAAACATTCAGTACTTC	CASSPGLAGQNIQYF	15	many	TRBV18	TRBD2	TRBJ2-4
TGTGCCAGCAGCGACCAGCCAACAGGGACAGGCAATGAGCAGTTCTTC	CASSDQPTGTGNEQFF	16	NA	TRBV7-2	TRBD1	TRBJ2-1
TGTGCCAGCAGCTTAGAGGTTAATGAGCAGTTCTTC	CASSLEVNEQFF	12	many	TRBV7-2	NA	TRBJ2-1
TGTGCCAGCAGTCCTGTGACTAGCGGATACAATGAGCAGTTCTTC	CASSPVTSGYNEQFF	15	few	TRBV27	TRBD2	TRBJ2-1
TGCAGTGCTAGTAGTATCGGCAGGGCGATCTCTGGAAACACCATATATTTT	CSASSIGRAISGNTIYF	17	many	TRBV20-1	NA	TRBJ1-3
TGTGCCAGCAGTCAATGGACAGGGGAGTACGGTACGCAGTATTTT	CASSQWTGEYGTQYF	15	NA	TRBV6-1	TRBD1	TRBJ2-3
TGTGCCAGCAGCTTCCGGGGGGCCTGGACAGATACGCAGTATTTT	CASSFRGAWTDTQYF	15	many	TRBV7-2	NA	TRBJ2-3
TGCGCCAGCAGGAACAGTAAGGGGATCTACGAGCAGTACTTC	CASRNSKGIYEQYF	14	many	TRBV10-2	NA	TRBJ2-7
TGTGCCAGCAGTGTTGAGACATTTCTATACGAGCAGTACTTC	CASSVETFLYEQYF	14	NA	TRBV6-1	NA	TRBJ2-7
TGTGCCAGCAGAACAGGGGCCTGGGAGCCCCAGCATTTT	CASRTGAWEPQHF	13	many	TRBV27	TRBD1	TRBJ1-5
TGCGCCAGCAGCCAAGCAGGGGTTAGCAATCAGCCCCAGCATTTT	CASSQAGVSNQPQHF	15	few	TRBV4-1	NA	TRBJ1-5
TGTGCCAGCAGCTTAGGGGCAGGGGGCTTCACCGGGGAGCTGTTTTTT	CASSLGAGGFTGELFF	16	NA	TRBV11-2	TRBD1	TRBJ2-2
TGTGCCAGCAGCTTCCTTCGGGATCTGAACACTGAAGCTTTCTTT	CASSFLRDLNTEAFF	15	many	TRBV7-2	NA	TRBJ1-1
TGTGCCACCAGCAGAAGCCCCGGGACTGCCTCCTACAATGAGCAGTTCTTC	CATSRSPGTASYNEQFF	17	many	TRBV15	NA	TRBJ2-1